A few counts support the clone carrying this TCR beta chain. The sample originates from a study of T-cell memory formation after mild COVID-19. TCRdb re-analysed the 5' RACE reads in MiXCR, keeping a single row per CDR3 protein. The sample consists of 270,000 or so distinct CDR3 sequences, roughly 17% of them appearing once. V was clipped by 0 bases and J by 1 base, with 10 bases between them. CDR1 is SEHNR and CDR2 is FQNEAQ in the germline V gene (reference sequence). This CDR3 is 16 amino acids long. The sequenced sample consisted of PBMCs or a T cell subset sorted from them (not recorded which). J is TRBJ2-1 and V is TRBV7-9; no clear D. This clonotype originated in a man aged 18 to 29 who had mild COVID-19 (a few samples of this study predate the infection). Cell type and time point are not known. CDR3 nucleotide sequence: TGTGCCAGCAGCTTAGCGACGCCGCCATCCTACAATGAGCAGTTCTTC. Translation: CASSLATPPSYNEQFF.